This TCR beta chain originates from a study of post-analysis software for immune sequencing data. Libraries were made from TCR beta cDNA, and they carried unique molecular identifiers. A population of roughly 0.85 to 10 million T cells gave rise to about half a million cDNA molecules. TCRdb called the PCR reads again in MiXCR, with one record for every CDR3 protein. This sample has fewer than 900,000 distinct CDR3 sequences, with under 60% found just once. The CDR3 totals 15 residues. The germline CDR1 and CDR2 sequences are SGDLS and YYNGEE. Findings and caveats of the study: Batch-mates among the samples co-clustered strongly by F measure. In patients, TRBV5-6, TRBV5-1 and TRBV20-1 belonged to five or six TRBV segments found more frequently than in controls. Controls showed significantly higher normalized Chao1 diversity than did multiple sclerosis patients.

This clonotype turned up a few times. Its antigen is unknown. This TCR was recovered from a girl aged 5-17 years with multiple sclerosis. The chain employs TRBV9 and TRBJ2-4; 7 bases are a match to TRBD2. The J call may be incorrect, as the DNA end agrees better with TRBJ2-7. Sequencing was done on a sample of blood. CDR3 protein: CASSPDPGLIYEQYF. The CDR3 region has the DNA TGTGCCAGCAGTCCTGACCCGGGACTAATCTACGAGCAGTACTTC.